The 5 T cell receptor beta chains listed next were all sequenced from one sample in a study of cytomegalovirus exposure and HLA in healthy donors. Assay: immunoSEQ multiplex PCR; the TCRdb copy retains only in-frame clones and omits some. The table includes roughly 56,000 clones, roughly 89% detected once. The material sequenced was PBMCs. These receptors all stem from a woman in her late teens or twenties in good health and CMV-seronegative.

V usage is TRBV11-2 and J usage is TRBJ2-7, with D perhaps TRBD2 (6 bases). The length of the CDR3 is 12 residues. Trimming stripped 6 bases from V and 6 bases from J, with 12 bases between. Germline CDR1 and CDR2: SGHAT and FQNNGV. CDR3 protein: CASSQTSIEQYF. CDR3 DNA: TGTGCCAGCAGTCAGACTAGTATCGAGCAGTACTTC.

The gene calls are TRBV5-5 and TRBJ1-4; D is perhaps TRBD1 (6 bases). This CDR3 comprises 15 residues. Per germline, CDR1 SGHKS and CDR2 YYEKEE (reference sequence). V gave up 5 bases and J gave up 3 bases, with 14 bases separating them. Here the CDR3 reads CASRRFGQPNEKLFF. The CDR3 coding sequence is TGTGCCAGCAGAAGATTCGGACAGCCTAATGAAAAACTGTTTTTT.

The chain recombines TRBV7-2 with TRBJ1-2; D gene uncertain. The ends were cut back, 5 bases at V and 4 bases at J, with 17 bases in the middle. From germline, CDR1 is SGHTA and CDR2 FQGNSA. The CDR3 has 15 residues. In DNA form, the CDR3 reads TGTGCCAGCAGCCGAAAAGCCGGGAGTGGCTATGGCTACACCTTC. It encodes CASSRKAGSGYGYTF.

The chain uses TRBV11-2 and TRBJ2-7, with 9 bases lining up with TRBD2. With V trimmed by 3 bases and J by 4 bases, 7 bases remained unmatched. Germline V gene sequence: CDR1 SGHAT, CDR2 FQNNGV. The CDR3 totals 15 residues. The CDR3, as DNA: TGTGCCAGCAGCTTCCGCGGCGGGAGGGCTTACGAGCAGTACTTC. As protein: CASSFRGGRAYEQYF.

This sequence joins TRBV27 and TRBJ2-7; D may be TRBD1 (6 bases). CDR3 length: 11 residues. Germline-derived CDR1 and CDR2 are MNHEY and SMNVEV (reference sequence). Trimming took off 5 bases at V and 5 bases at J, with 7 bases between the two ends. CDR3 DNA sequence: TGTGCCAGCAGTCAGGGGAACGAGCAGTACTTC. It is translated as CASSQGNEQYF.